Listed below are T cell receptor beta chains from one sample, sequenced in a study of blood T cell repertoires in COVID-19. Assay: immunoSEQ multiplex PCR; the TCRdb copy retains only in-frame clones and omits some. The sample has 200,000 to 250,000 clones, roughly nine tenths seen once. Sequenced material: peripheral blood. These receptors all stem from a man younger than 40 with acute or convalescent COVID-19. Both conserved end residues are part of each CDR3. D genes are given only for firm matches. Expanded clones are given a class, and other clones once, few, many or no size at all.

cdr3_nt: TGTGCCAGTATACAGGGCGGGAACACTGAAGCTTTCTTT; cdr3_aa: CASIQGGNTEAFF; clone_size: .; d_call: .; j_call: TRBJ1-1; v_call: TRBV19
cdr3_nt: TGTGCCAGCAGCCCTGAATACAGGGGGCCCATCTCTGGGGCCAACGTCCTGACTTTC; cdr3_aa: CASSPEYRGPISGANVLTF; clone_size: .; d_call: TRBD1; j_call: TRBJ2-6; v_call: TRBV27
cdr3_nt: TGTGCCAGCCGTACAGGGGTAGGAGAGCAGTACTTC; cdr3_aa: CASRTGVGEQYF; clone_size: .; d_call: TRBD1; j_call: TRBJ2-7; v_call: TRBV25-1
cdr3_nt: TGTGCCAGCTACTTCACGAACACCGGGGAGCTGTTTTTT; cdr3_aa: CASYFTNTGELFF; clone_size: .; d_call: .; j_call: TRBJ2-2; v_call: TRBV3-1/TRBV3-2
cdr3_nt: TGTGCCAGCAGCCCATTAGCGGGGTTCATCACAGATACGCAGTATTTT; cdr3_aa: CASSPLAGFITDTQYF; clone_size: .; d_call: TRBD2; j_call: TRBJ2-3; v_call: TRBV14
cdr3_nt: TGTGCCAGCAGACGAAGGACTGGGAACCCTTACAATGAGCAGTTCTTC; cdr3_aa: CASRRRTGNPYNEQFF; clone_size: .; d_call: .; j_call: TRBJ2-1; v_call: TRBV28
cdr3_nt: TGTGCCAGCAGTTACGACGGGAAAGTCAACTATGGCTACACCTTC; cdr3_aa: CASSYDGKVNYGYTF; clone_size: .; d_call: .; j_call: TRBJ1-2; v_call: TRBV6-2/TRBV6-3
cdr3_nt: TGTGCCAGCAGCCAAGATCTTTTAGGGACAGCTTCCGTTTATCAGCCCCAGCATTTT; cdr3_aa: CASSQDLLGTASVYQPQHF; clone_size: .; d_call: TRBD1; j_call: TRBJ1-5; v_call: TRBV4-2
cdr3_nt: TGTGCTAGTGGGGAGGGGAATCAGCCCCAGCATTTT; cdr3_aa: CASGEGNQPQHF; clone_size: .; d_call: .; j_call: TRBJ1-5; v_call: TRBV12-5
cdr3_nt: TGTGCCAGCAGCTTAGGACGGGACAGCTCATGGGAGGATCAGGTGCCCCAGCATTTT; cdr3_aa: CASSLGRDSSWEDQVPQHF; clone_size: .; d_call: TRBD1; j_call: TRBJ1-5; v_call: TRBV7-9
cdr3_nt: TGTGCCAGCAGCGTCGACTGGGGAGGGTACAATGAGCAGTTCTTC; cdr3_aa: CASSVDWGGYNEQFF; clone_size: once; d_call: TRBD2; j_call: TRBJ2-1; v_call: TRBV9
cdr3_nt: TGTGCCAGCAGCTCGGAGGGAGGGACCAATACGCAGTATTTT; cdr3_aa: CASSSEGGTNTQYF; clone_size: .; d_call: TRBD2; j_call: TRBJ2-3; v_call: TRBV5-6
cdr3_nt: TGTGCCAGTAGTTTCGGGGGGAACTACGAGCAGTACTTC; cdr3_aa: CASSFGGNYEQYF; clone_size: .; d_call: TRBD2; j_call: TRBJ2-7; v_call: TRBV19
cdr3_nt: TGTGCCAGCAACCGCGTCGGGGGGGAGGCCTACGAGCAGTACTTC; cdr3_aa: CASNRVGGEAYEQYF; clone_size: .; d_call: TRBD2; j_call: TRBJ2-7; v_call: TRBV28
cdr3_nt: TGTGCCAGCAGCTTTCTAGCGGGAGGTGCCGAGCAGTTCTTC; cdr3_aa: CASSFLAGGAEQFF; clone_size: .; d_call: TRBD2; j_call: TRBJ2-1; v_call: TRBV7-2
cdr3_nt: TGTGCCAGCAGTTTTGACAGGAACTACAATGAGCAGTTCTTC; cdr3_aa: CASSFDRNYNEQFF; clone_size: .; d_call: .; j_call: TRBJ2-1; v_call: TRBV28
cdr3_nt: TGTGCCAGCACTAGGAACACAGATACGCAGTATTTT; cdr3_aa: CASTRNTDTQYF; clone_size: .; d_call: .; j_call: TRBJ2-3; v_call: TRBV28
cdr3_nt: TGTGCCAGCAGCTTAGTCCAGCCTCACAGGGGAGGCTCACCCCTCCACTTT; cdr3_aa: CASSLVQPHRGGSPLHF; clone_size: .; d_call: TRBD1; j_call: TRBJ1-6; v_call: TRBV11-2
cdr3_nt: TGTGCCAGCAGCCCAGGGACTAGCGGGAGTACGGGTGGGTTCTTC; cdr3_aa: CASSPGTSGSTGGFF; clone_size: .; d_call: TRBD2; j_call: TRBJ2-1; v_call: TRBV3-1/TRBV3-2
cdr3_nt: TGTGCCATCAGGGCTGAGGTGGGACAGGGACCCAATGAGCAGTTCTTC; cdr3_aa: CAIRAEVGQGPNEQFF; clone_size: .; d_call: TRBD1; j_call: TRBJ2-1; v_call: TRBV10-3
cdr3_nt: TGTGCCAGCAGTTCCTCGCAGGGCTATGGCTACACCTTC; cdr3_aa: CASSSSQGYGYTF; clone_size: .; d_call: .; j_call: TRBJ1-2; v_call: TRBV28
cdr3_nt: TGTGCCAGCAGCTTAGGACAACAGGGAACCGGGGAGCTGTTTTTT; cdr3_aa: CASSLGQQGTGELFF; clone_size: .; d_call: .; j_call: TRBJ2-2; v_call: TRBV7-9
cdr3_nt: TGCAGCGTTGGAGGACTTAACACCGGGGAGCTGTTTTTT; cdr3_aa: CSVGGLNTGELFF; clone_size: .; d_call: .; j_call: TRBJ2-2; v_call: TRBV29-1
cdr3_nt: TGTGCCAGCAGCCAAGATCTCGTATACAATGAGCAGTTCTTC; cdr3_aa: CASSQDLVYNEQFF; clone_size: .; d_call: .; j_call: TRBJ2-1; v_call: TRBV14
cdr3_nt: TGTGCCAGTAGCCCTAATGACAGGGAAAAGAGTCAGCCCCAGCATTTT; cdr3_aa: CASSPNDREKSQPQHF; clone_size: .; d_call: TRBD1; j_call: TRBJ1-5; v_call: TRBV19
cdr3_nt: TGTGCCAGCAGCCCGGAGACAGGGAATGTTGAAGCTTTCTTT; cdr3_aa: CASSPETGNVEAFF; clone_size: .; d_call: TRBD1; j_call: TRBJ1-1; v_call: TRBV3-1/TRBV3-2